This T cell receptor (beta chain) was recovered during a study of OX40 agonist ivuxolimab in advanced cancers. With regard to the full study: The costimulatory receptor OX40 (CD134) was targeted by ivuxolimab, a fully human IgG2 agonistic monoclonal antibody. Intravenous ivuxolimab was administered to patients every 2 weeks at six dose levels: 0.01, 0.1, 0.3, 1.5, 3 and 10 mg/kg. Of the approximately 54 patients in dose escalation, some 19 had hepatocellular carcinoma, some 15 had melanoma, 9 had renal cell carcinoma and 9 had head and neck cancer. In the dose-escalation cohort, 82.7% of patients were male, and the mean age was approximately 60 years, with a range of roughly 23 to 85. Prior anti-PD-1, anti-PD-L1 or anti-CTLA-4 therapy was permitted, and checkpoint inhibitors had been received by approximately 39% of dose-escalation patients. Three dose-escalation patients achieved partial responses, one with hepatocellular carcinoma and two with cutaneous melanoma. The purpose of peripheral TCRbeta sequencing was to test whether ivuxolimab changed TCR sequence diversity and led to clonal T-cell expansion. The paper covers the monotherapy dose-escalation part of the phase I ivuxolimab trial, which included N of about 56 patients. Beyond this particular receptor, the publication reports: After ivuxolimab, more expanded clones were found on average in CD8+ T cells than in CD4+ T cells. Partial responders in the 0.1-3.0 mg/kg groups had among the lowest normalized peripheral clonal expansion, especially among CD8+ T cells. At doses from 0.1 to 3.0 mg/kg, clonal expansion was seen in both CD4+ and CD8+ blood T cells between baseline and week 6. The antigen specificity of the peripheral T cells that underwent clonal expansion was not determined. Low levels of normalized T-cell clonal expansion were also shown by some nonresponding patients.

Genomic DNA was extracted from sorted cells for sequencing of the TCRbeta CDR3 region. The immunoSEQ Assay was used to sequence the TCRbeta CDR3 regions. Drawn from immuneACCESS, this table holds only the in-frame rearrangements with V and J called that TCRdb kept. Clones are partly lost; checked studies trace under half to an unresolved V gene and leave the rest unexplained. The sample yields 80,000 to 100,000 clones; more than 85% were counted once. The leading ten clones occupy 0.25% to 0.3% of the sample. Patients with a history of autoimmune disease or receiving systemic immunosuppression were excluded from the trial. In every dose cohort, peripheral blood was drawn for TCR sequencing at baseline, cycle 4 day 1, and cycle 7 day 1. The samples were taken from a phase I, first-in-human, multicenter, open-label dose-escalation trial of ivuxolimab. The trial enrolled adults with locally advanced or metastatic head and neck squamous cell, hepatocellular, melanoma or renal cell carcinoma. Before TCR sequencing, CD4+ T cells and CD8+ T cells were sorted from peripheral blood as separate populations.

Counted from cysteine to phenylalanine, this CDR3 has 13 amino acids. Just CDR3 DNA is preserved here, 39 bases in frame from base 1. At the junction V is shortened by 2 bases and J by 5 bases, with 7 bases in between. For CDR1 and CDR2, the germline V gene lists MDHEN and SYDVKM. A remark on this clone: Its antigen is unknown. Per-base quality was not reported, and no clone a single base away is much larger than it.

The sample was CD4+ or CD8+ T cells sorted from blood, taken in a trial of the OX40 agonist ivuxolimab. The sequence is built from TRBV28 and TRBJ1-5; the D segment could be TRBD1, given 5 matching bases. The TCR comes from an adult with an advanced solid tumor such as melanoma, head and neck, liver or kidney cancer. The DNA sequence reads TGTGCCAGCAGTTTACGGGACTATCAGCCCCAGCATTTT. The encoded protein is CASSLRDYQPQHF.